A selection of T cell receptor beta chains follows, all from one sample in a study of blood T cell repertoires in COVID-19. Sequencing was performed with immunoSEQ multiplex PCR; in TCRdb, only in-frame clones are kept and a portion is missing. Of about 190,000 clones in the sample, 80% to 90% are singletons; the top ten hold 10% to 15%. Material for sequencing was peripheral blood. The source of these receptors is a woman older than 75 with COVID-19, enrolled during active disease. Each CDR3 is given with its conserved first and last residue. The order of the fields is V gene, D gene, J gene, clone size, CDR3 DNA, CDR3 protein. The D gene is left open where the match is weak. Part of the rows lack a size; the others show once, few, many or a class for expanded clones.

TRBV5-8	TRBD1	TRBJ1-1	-	TGTGCCAGCAGCTCCACAGGGGGCCCCTCGTTGAACACTGAAGCTTTCTTT	CASSSTGGPSLNTEAFF
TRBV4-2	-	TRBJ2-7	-	TGTGCCAGCAGCCAAGAGGCGACTTACGAGCAGTACTTC	CASSQEATYEQYF
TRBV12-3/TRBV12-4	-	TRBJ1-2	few	TGTGCCAGCACCGAACAGGGTTCGAGGGGCTACACCTTC	CASTEQGSRGYTF
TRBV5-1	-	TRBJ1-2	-	TGCGCCAGCAGCTTGCCACAGGGCGGCTATGGCTACACCTTC	CASSLPQGGYGYTF
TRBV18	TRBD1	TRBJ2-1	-	TGTGCCAGCTCCCAGTTACAGGGGGCGGGCAATGAGCAGTTCTTC	CASSQLQGAGNEQFF
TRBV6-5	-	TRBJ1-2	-	TGTGCCAGCAGATTACAGGGTCATGGGGGCTACACCTTC	CASRLQGHGGYTF
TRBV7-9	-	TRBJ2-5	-	TGTGCCAGCAGCTTAGTAGTCGAAGAGACCCAGTACTTC	CASSLVVEETQYF
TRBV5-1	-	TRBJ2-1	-	TGCGCCAGCAGCTTGGACCAAGGGGCCTACAATGAGCAGTTCTTC	CASSLDQGAYNEQFF
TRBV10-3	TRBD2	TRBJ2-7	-	TGTGCCATCAGTGGGGCTCCTAGCGGGTCCTACGAGCAGTACTTC	CAISGAPSGSYEQYF
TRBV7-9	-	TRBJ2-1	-	TGTGCCAGCAGCTTTTCGGGAGACCCATACAATGAGCAGTTCTTC	CASSFSGDPYNEQFF
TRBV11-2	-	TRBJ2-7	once	TGTGCCAGCAGCTGGGACGGGGGCGAGCAGTACTTC	CASSWDGGEQYF
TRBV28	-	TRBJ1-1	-	TGTGCCAGCAGCCAAACAGGGTGGACTGAAGCTTTCTTT	CASSQTGWTEAFF
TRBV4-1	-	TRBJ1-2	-	TGCGCCAGCAGCCCCACACAACTGCAGCGTGGCTACACCTTC	CASSPTQLQRGYTF
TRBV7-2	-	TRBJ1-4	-	TGTGCCAGCAGCTTCACAGATGCAACTAATGAAAAACTGTTTTTT	CASSFTDATNEKLFF
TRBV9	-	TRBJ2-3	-	TGTGCCAGCAGCGGAAGGGGCGGCCGGCTTAGCACAGATACGCAGTATTTT	CASSGRGGRLSTDTQYF
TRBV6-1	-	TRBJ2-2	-	TGTGCCAGCAGTGAGTGGTGGAGCACCGGGGAGCTGTTTTTT	CASSEWWSTGELFF
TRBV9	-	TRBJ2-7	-	TGTGCCAGCAGCGTAAGCCCCGCAGGGCCCTACGAGCAGTACTTC	CASSVSPAGPYEQYF
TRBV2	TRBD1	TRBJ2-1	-	TGTGCCAGCAGTGAGGACAGGGGCGATGAGCAGTTCTTC	CASSEDRGDEQFF
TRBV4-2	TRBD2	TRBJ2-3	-	TGTGCCAGCAGCCAAGATGGGTCGGGGGGAGACACAGATACGCAGTATTTT	CASSQDGSGGDTDTQYF
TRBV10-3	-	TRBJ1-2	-	TGTGCCATCAGTGAGTCGGGGTTCCCCCCGGGGTATGGCTACACCTTC	CAISESGFPPGYGYTF
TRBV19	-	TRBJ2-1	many	TGTGCCAGTAGTTCCGGTTACAATGAGCAGTTCTTC	CASSSGYNEQFF
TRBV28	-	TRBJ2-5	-	TGTGCCAGCAGTAGAGATGGCAGGGTGGCCCAGTACTTC	CASSRDGRVAQYF
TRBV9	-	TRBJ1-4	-	TGTGCCAGCAATAAGGGGGTTACTAAAAATGAAAAACTGTTTTTT	CASNKGVTKNEKLFF
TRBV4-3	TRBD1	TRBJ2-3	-	TGCGCCAGCAGCCAGGACAGGGGTTCCGGTACGCAGTATTTT	CASSQDRGSGTQYF
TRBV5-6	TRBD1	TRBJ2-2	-	TGTGCCAGCAGCTCGATCTTTTTGACAGGGTTGGTCACCGGGGAGCTGTTTTTT	CASSSIFLTGLVTGELFF
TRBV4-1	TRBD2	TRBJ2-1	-	TGCGCCAGCAGCCAAAGGACTAGCCTCGTATACAATGAGCAGTTCTTC	CASSQRTSLVYNEQFF
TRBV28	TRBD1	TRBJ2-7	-	TGTGCCAGCAGTTTTCAGGGGGCCTACGAGCAGTACTTC	CASSFQGAYEQYF
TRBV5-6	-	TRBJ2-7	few	TGTGCCAGCAGCTTTAGCAGGGGAAATTTTCACTACGAGCAGTACTTC	CASSFSRGNFHYEQYF
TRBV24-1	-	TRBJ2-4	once	TGTGCCACCAGTGACCGTAACTTAGCCAAAAACATTCAGTACTTC	CATSDRNLAKNIQYF
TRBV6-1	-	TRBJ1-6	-	TGTGCCAGCAGTGAAGATGGGGGGATTTGGGCACCCCTCCACTTT	CASSEDGGIWAPLHF
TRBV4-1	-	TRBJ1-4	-	TGCGCCAGCAGCCAGGAGCCCGGGAATGAAAAACTGTTTTTT	CASSQEPGNEKLFF
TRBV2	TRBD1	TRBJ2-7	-	TGTGCCAGCAGTGAAAGGGGACAGGGGGCAGACGAGCAGTACTTC	CASSERGQGADEQYF
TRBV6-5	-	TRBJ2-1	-	TGTGCCAGCAGCCCAGACTGGAATGAGCAGTTCTTC	CASSPDWNEQFF
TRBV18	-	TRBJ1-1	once	TGTGCCAGCTCACCACCCCGCAGGGTTTTGAACACTGAAGCTTTCTTT	CASSPPRRVLNTEAFF
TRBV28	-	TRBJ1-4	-	TGTGCCAGCAGTCCCCTCGGGGAAAAACTGTTTTTT	CASSPLGEKLFF
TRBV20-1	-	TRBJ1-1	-	TGCAGTGCTAGTCGACAGGATTTGAACACTGAAGCTTTCTTT	CSASRQDLNTEAFF
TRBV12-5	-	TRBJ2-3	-	TGTGCTAGTGGTTTGGTAGTTGTAAACGAGGCAGGGCTGGCGACAGATACGCAGTATTTT	CASGLVVVNEAGLATDTQYF
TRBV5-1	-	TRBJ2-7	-	TGCGCCAGCAGCTTTAGCTCCTACGAGCAGTACTTC	CASSFSSYEQYF
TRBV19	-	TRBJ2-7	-	TGTGCCAGTAGTATGGGGGGTCCCGGGAACGAGCAGTACTTC	CASSMGGPGNEQYF
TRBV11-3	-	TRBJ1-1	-	TGTGCCAGCAGCTTGACTCTGAACACTGAAGCTTTCTTT	CASSLTLNTEAFF
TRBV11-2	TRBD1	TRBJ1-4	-	TGTGCCAGCAGCTTAGACACGGGACAGGGAACTGAAAAACTGTTTTTT	CASSLDTGQGTEKLFF
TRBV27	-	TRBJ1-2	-	TGTGCCAGCAGTCCAACCAGAGGAGACGGCTACACCTTC	CASSPTRGDGYTF
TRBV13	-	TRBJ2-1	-	TGTGCCAGCAGGCATCGTACTCAACGCTACAATGAGCAGTTCTTC	CASRHRTQRYNEQFF
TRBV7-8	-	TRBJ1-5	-	TGTGCCAGCAGCGAAGGGGTAGGGGTTCAGCCCCAGCATTTT	CASSEGVGVQPQHF